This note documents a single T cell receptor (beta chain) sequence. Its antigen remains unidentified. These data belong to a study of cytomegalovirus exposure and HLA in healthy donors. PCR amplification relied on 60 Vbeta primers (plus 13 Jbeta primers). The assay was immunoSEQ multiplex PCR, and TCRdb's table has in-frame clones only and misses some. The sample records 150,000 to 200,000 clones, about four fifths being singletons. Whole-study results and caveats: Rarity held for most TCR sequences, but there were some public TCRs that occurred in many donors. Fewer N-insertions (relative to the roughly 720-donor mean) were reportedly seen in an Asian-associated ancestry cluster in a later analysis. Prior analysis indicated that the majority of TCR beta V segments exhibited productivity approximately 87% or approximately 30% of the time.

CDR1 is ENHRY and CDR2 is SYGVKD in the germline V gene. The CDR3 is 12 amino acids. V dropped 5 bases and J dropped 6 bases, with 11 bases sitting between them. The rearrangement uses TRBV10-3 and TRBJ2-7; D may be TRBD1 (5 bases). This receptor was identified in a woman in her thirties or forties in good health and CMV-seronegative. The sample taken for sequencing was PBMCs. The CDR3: CAISSGQSEQYF. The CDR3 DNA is TGTGCCATCAGTTCTGGACAATCCGAGCAGTACTTC.